The 25 T cell receptor beta chains presented below share a single source sample, sequenced in a study of beta chain features in type 1 diabetes. All of the isolated RNA was reverse transcribed, so expressed TCRB transcripts were sequenced. Profiling relied on immunoSEQ multiplex PCR, and the TCRdb table lists in-frame clones only, not all of them. The data hold roughly 500,000 clones, with 30% observed a single time. The sequencing input was naive CD4+ T cells from blood. These receptors originate from a man between 18 and 29 years old in good health.

This clone appeared a few times. The same CDR3 arises from other DNA sequences in this sample as well. V is TRBV18 and J is TRBJ2-1, with 8 bases lining up with TRBD1. CDR3 size: 15 residues. In germline, CDR1 is KGHSH, CDR2 LQKENI. The J segment lost 1 base and the V segment lost 3 bases, leaving 2 bases of the junction unmatched. The CDR3 coding sequence is TGTGCCAGCTCACCGGACAGGGAATCCTACAATGAGCAGTTCTTC. Encoded protein: CASSPDRESYNEQFF.

The V and J genes are TRBV29-1 and TRBJ2-3; D is ambiguous. The CDR3 totals 13 residues. Deletions cut 3 bases from V and 6 bases from J, with 13 bases between. From germline, CDR1 is SQVTM and CDR2 ANQGSEA. The CDR3 DNA sequence: TGCAGCGTTGAGCCGCTCCACATTGATACGCAGTATTTT. It specifies CSVEPLHIDTQYF.

On this clone: This sample includes further DNA sequences coding for the same CDR3. This chain links TRBV7-9 with TRBJ2-3; 10 bases are a match to TRBD1. The CDR3 spans 15 residues. Germline lookup yields CDR1 SEHNR and CDR2 FQNEAQ (reference sequence). J was trimmed by 1 base and V by 5 bases; bases with no gene match: 3. In DNA form, the CDR3 reads TGTGCCAGCAGCCCAGGGACAGGGGGCACAGATACGCAGTATTTT. It encodes CASSPGTGGTDTQYF.

The gene calls are TRBV6-1 and TRBJ2-1; 8 nucleotides agree with TRBD2. The CDR3 is made up of 15 amino acids. V gave up 6 bases and J gave up 0 bases; unmatched junction bases: 4. Germline values: CDR1 MNHNS, CDR2 SASEGT. CDR3 nucleotide sequence: TGTGCCAGCAGCGCTGGGACTAGCTCCTACAATGAGCAGTTCTTC. It encodes CASSAGTSSYNEQFF.

The V and J genes are TRBV9 and TRBJ2-2; maybe TRBD2 (6 bases). The V gene lost 3 bases and the J gene lost 6 bases, with 18 bases spanning the gap. The CDR3 is 16 residues long. Germline CDR1 reads SGDLS; CDR2 reads YYNGEE. CDR3 loop: CASSANPGLGPGELFF. The CDR3 coding sequence is TGTGCCAGCAGCGCAAATCCGGGACTTGGGCCCGGGGAGCTGTTTTTT.

This clone has just a few counts. The rearrangement links TRBV7-9 to TRBJ1-1; the D gene is possibly TRBD1 (5 bases). The V end was cut by 0 bases, the J end by 1 base, with 12 bases between. The CDR3 extends over 16 amino acids. From germline, CDR1 is SEHNR and CDR2 FQNEAQ (reference sequence). The CDR3 loop is CASSLASGTSNTEAFF. In DNA form, the CDR3 reads TGTGCCAGCAGCTTAGCATCCGGGACCTCGAACACTGAAGCTTTCTTT.

This clone was detected a few times. The chain employs TRBV9 and TRBJ2-1, with a weak D call TRBD2 (6 bases). CDR3 length: 17 amino acids. Trimming shortened V by 0 bases and J by 0 bases, and 13 bases separated the two germline ends. The V gene's germline CDR1 is SGDLS and CDR2 YYNGEE. The CDR3 nucleotides are TGTGCCAGCAGCGTAGCTGGCGGGAAGAGCTCCTACAATGAGCAGTTCTTC. Protein sequence: CASSVAGGKSSYNEQFF.

This clone was observed a few times. V usage is TRBV13 and J usage is TRBJ1-1; tentatively, D is TRBD1 (5 bases). The V end was cut by 3 bases, the J end by 7 bases, with 12 bases between. The CDR3 is 13 residues long. Germline lookup yields CDR1 PRHDT and CDR2 FYEKMQ (reference sequence). This CDR3 is CASSLIGQGEAFF. The CDR3, as DNA: TGTGCCAGCAGCTTGATTGGTCAGGGTGAAGCTTTCTTT.

The chain uses TRBV9 and TRBJ2-1, with 8 bases matching TRBD2. The ends lost 0 bases at V and 5 bases at J; junction bases unmatched: 10. In germline, CDR1 is SGDLS, CDR2 YYNGEE. The CDR3 runs to 17 residues. The CDR3 nucleotides are TGTGCCAGCAGCGTAGCAGCCCAGCGGGAGTCCCACAATGAGCAGTTCTTC. Translating it yields CASSVAAQRESHNEQFF.

This sequence joins TRBV5-1 and TRBJ2-7; no definite D call. With 0 bases removed from V and 4 bases from J, the gap between germline ends came to 8 bases. Per germline, CDR1 SGHRS and CDR2 YFSETQ. The CDR3 runs 13 residues. CDR3 in DNA: TGCGCCAGCAGCTTGGGGAGCGTATACGAGCAGTACTTC. Protein product: CASSLGSVYEQYF.

The sample holds a few counts of this clone. The chain links TRBV29-1 to TRBJ2-3; D gene unclear. The CDR3 totals 12 residues. CDR1 SQVTM and CDR2 ANQGSEA come from the germline V gene. Trimming cost V 4 bases and J 2 bases, with 7 bases left between them. Written as DNA, the CDR3 is TGCAGCGTTGCCCCCCCCACAGATACGCAGTATTTT. Encoded protein: CSVAPPTDTQYF.

This clone was found a few times. The CDR3 loop reads CSVEVKGGYGYTF. In DNA, the CDR3 is TGCAGCGTTGAAGTTAAGGGGGGCTATGGCTACACCTTC. V gene TRBV29-1 combines with J gene TRBJ1-2, with D maybe TRBD1 (6 bases). The V gene's germline CDR1 is SQVTM and CDR2 ANQGSEA. This CDR3 is 13 amino acids long. V lost 1 base and J 4 bases, leaving 10 bases between the germline ends. Combining the CDR3 with reference TRBV29-1 and TRBJ1-2 gives the whole variable domain SAVISQKPSRDICQRGTSLTIQCQVDSQVTMMFWYRQQPGQSLTLIATANQGSEATYESGFVIDKFPISRPNLTFSTLTVSNMSPEDSSIYLCSVEVKGGYGYTFGSGTRLTVV.

The chain carries TRBV19 and TRBJ2-2; the D gene is possibly TRBD2 (5 bases). There are 15 residues in the CDR3. Germline lookup yields CDR1 LNHDA and CDR2 SQIVND (reference sequence). Trimming cost V 1 base and J 1 base, with 7 bases left between them. The CDR3 loop is CASSIARGNTGELFF. The CDR3 region has the DNA TGTGCCAGTAGTATAGCACGGGGGAACACCGGGGAGCTGTTTTTT.

This clone was picked up a small number of times. This chain's CDR3 is CASSYGLAVSSYNEQFF. In DNA form, the CDR3 reads TGCGCCAGCAGTTACGGACTAGCTGTGAGCTCCTACAATGAGCAGTTCTTC. This rearrangement joins TRBV5-1 to TRBJ2-1, with 8 bases fitting TRBD2. This CDR3 comprises 17 residues. Germline lookup yields CDR1 SGHRS and CDR2 YFSETQ. V lost 5 bases and J lost 0; bases outside the gene matches: 10.

A single count supports this clone. The V call is TRBV4-3, the J call TRBJ2-2, with a possible D match to TRBD1 (6 bases). Trimming shortened V by 1 base and J by 0 bases, and 12 bases separated the two germline ends. Germline V lookup: CDR1 LGHNA, CDR2 YSLEER. The CDR3 is made up of 17 amino acids. DNA for the CDR3: TGCGCCAGCAGCCAAGTGGGGGCAGGGGCGAACACCGGGGAGCTGTTTTTT. Its translation: CASSQVGAGANTGELFF.

This clone was counted between two and nine times. This chain uses TRBV11-2 with TRBJ2-4, with 7 nucleotides matching TRBD2. The ends lost 3 bases at V and 10 bases at J; junction bases unmatched: 9. The germline V gene encodes CDR1 SGHAT and CDR2 FQNNGV. The CDR3 spans 14 residues. The CDR3 is CASSFQRGSGIQYF. The CDR3 nucleotides are TGTGCCAGCAGCTTCCAACGAGGTAGCGGGATTCAGTACTTC.

This clone turned up a few times. This chain connects TRBV5-4 to TRBJ2-3; maybe TRBD2 (6 bases). This CDR3 spans 14 amino acids. V was clipped by 4 bases and J by 0 bases, with 9 bases between them. Per germline, CDR1 SGHNT and CDR2 YYREEE (reference sequence). CDR3 amino acids: CASSRDSSTDTQYF. The CDR3 bases are TGTGCCAGCAGCCGGGACTCCAGCACAGATACGCAGTATTTT. The full variable domain, its missing parts supplied by reference TRBV5-4 and TRBJ2-3, is ETGVTQSPTHLIKTRGQQVTLRCSSQSGHNTVSWYQQALGQGPQFIFQYYREEENGRGNFPPRFSGLQFPNYSSELNVNALELDDSALYLCASSRDSSTDTQYFGPGTRLTVL.

The rearrangement uses TRBV27 and TRBJ2-7; D gene ambiguous. V dropped 2 bases and J dropped 0 bases, with 8 bases sitting between them. Germline-derived CDR1 and CDR2 are MNHEY and SMNVEV (reference sequence). The CDR3 spans 14 residues. CDR3 loop: CASSLKYPSYEQYF. CDR3 coding DNA: TGTGCCAGCAGTTTAAAGTACCCCTCCTACGAGCAGTACTTC.

This clone appeared a few times. The chain is built from TRBV7-2 and TRBJ1-2, with no clear D. The CDR3 totals 14 residues. The germline CDR1 and CDR2 sequences are SGHTA and FQGNSA. Trimming removed 2 bases at V and 6 bases at J, with 13 bases between. For the CDR3, the DNA is TGTGCCAGCAGCTTACCTACGGTTATCCATGGCTACACCTTC. It is translated as CASSLPTVIHGYTF.

This chain connects TRBV6-5 to TRBJ1-1; D is uncertain. The CDR3 consists of 15 residues. The germline CDR1 and CDR2 sequences are MNHEY and SVGAGI. Trimming took off 6 bases at V and 3 bases at J, with 17 bases between the two ends. CDR3 nucleotides: TGTGCCAGCAGAATTACGTATGGCGTCGACACTGAAGCTTTCTTT. Encoded protein: CASRITYGVDTEAFF.

This clone was counted a few times. This chain joins TRBV7-9 and TRBJ2-7, with 7 bases lining up with TRBD2. The CDR3 contains 16 residues. CDR1 is SEHNR and CDR2 is FQNEAQ in the germline V gene (reference sequence). The V gene end was trimmed by 5 bases and the J gene end by 7 bases; junction bases not matched to a gene: 17. CDR3 residues: CASSEPLDWTRSEQYF. The DNA of the CDR3 is TGTGCCAGCAGCGAACCGTTGGACTGGACTAGGTCTGAGCAGTACTTC.

In this sample, this clone turned up a few times. The chain has TRBV7-2 and TRBJ2-2; no clear D. This CDR3 has 14 residues. Trimming removed 5 bases from V and 4 bases from J, with 11 bases in between. Germline CDR1 reads SGHTA; CDR2 reads FQGNSA. CDR3 amino acids: CASSARQITGELFF. CDR3 DNA: TGTGCCAGCAGCGCTCGGCAGATCACCGGGGAGCTGTTTTTT.

This clone appeared a few times. The chain has TRBV9 and TRBJ2-7; D uncertain. V was cut by 0 bases and J by 2 bases, with 6 bases left in between. This CDR3 has 13 residues. Per the germline V gene, CDR1 is SGDLS and CDR2 is YYNGEE. Here the CDR3 DNA reads TGTGCCAGCAGCGTAGGCGGAACCTACGAGCAGTACTTC. It encodes CASSVGGTYEQYF.

The V call is TRBV5-1, the J call TRBJ2-1, with D possibly matching TRBD1 (5 bases). The CDR3 contains 13 residues. The ends were cut back, 0 bases at V and 15 bases at J, with 16 bases in the middle. CDR1 and CDR2 (germline): SGHRS, YFSETQ. In DNA, the CDR3 is TGCGCCAGCAGCTTGGATGTCACAGGCCTTCGGTTCTTC. Its translation is CASSLDVTGLRFF.

The genes are TRBV29-1 and TRBJ2-4, with D possibly TRBD2 on 6 matching bases. V was shortened by 3 bases and J by 6 bases, with 12 bases between the two germline ends. CDR3 length: 13 residues. Germline V gives CDR1 SQVTM, CDR2 ANQGSEA. Written as DNA, the CDR3 is TGCAGCGTTGAGGGCGGACTAAGAAACATTCAGTACTTC. The encoded protein is CSVEGGLRNIQYF.